This T cell receptor (beta chain) appears in the sequencing data of a study of T cell responses to AZD1222 COVID-19 vaccine. Clones were sequenced by immunoSEQ multiplex PCR, and TCRdb holds only the in-frame ones, with some missing. The table records fewer than 120,000 clones, 88% of them present only once. Germline CDR1 is SGHNT and CDR2 is YYREEE (reference sequence). V was cut by 0 bases and J by 4 bases, with 8 bases left in between. This CDR3 spans 14 amino acids. This receptor was identified in an adult in good health. The sequencing used peripheral blood, collected on day 0 of AZD1222 vaccination. This chain joins TRBV5-4 and TRBJ1-5; TRBD1 is a possible D gene (5 bases). CDR3 sequence reads: CASSLEGTNQPQHF. CDR3 nucleotide sequence: TGTGCCAGCAGCTTGGAGGGGACTAATCAGCCCCAGCATTTT.